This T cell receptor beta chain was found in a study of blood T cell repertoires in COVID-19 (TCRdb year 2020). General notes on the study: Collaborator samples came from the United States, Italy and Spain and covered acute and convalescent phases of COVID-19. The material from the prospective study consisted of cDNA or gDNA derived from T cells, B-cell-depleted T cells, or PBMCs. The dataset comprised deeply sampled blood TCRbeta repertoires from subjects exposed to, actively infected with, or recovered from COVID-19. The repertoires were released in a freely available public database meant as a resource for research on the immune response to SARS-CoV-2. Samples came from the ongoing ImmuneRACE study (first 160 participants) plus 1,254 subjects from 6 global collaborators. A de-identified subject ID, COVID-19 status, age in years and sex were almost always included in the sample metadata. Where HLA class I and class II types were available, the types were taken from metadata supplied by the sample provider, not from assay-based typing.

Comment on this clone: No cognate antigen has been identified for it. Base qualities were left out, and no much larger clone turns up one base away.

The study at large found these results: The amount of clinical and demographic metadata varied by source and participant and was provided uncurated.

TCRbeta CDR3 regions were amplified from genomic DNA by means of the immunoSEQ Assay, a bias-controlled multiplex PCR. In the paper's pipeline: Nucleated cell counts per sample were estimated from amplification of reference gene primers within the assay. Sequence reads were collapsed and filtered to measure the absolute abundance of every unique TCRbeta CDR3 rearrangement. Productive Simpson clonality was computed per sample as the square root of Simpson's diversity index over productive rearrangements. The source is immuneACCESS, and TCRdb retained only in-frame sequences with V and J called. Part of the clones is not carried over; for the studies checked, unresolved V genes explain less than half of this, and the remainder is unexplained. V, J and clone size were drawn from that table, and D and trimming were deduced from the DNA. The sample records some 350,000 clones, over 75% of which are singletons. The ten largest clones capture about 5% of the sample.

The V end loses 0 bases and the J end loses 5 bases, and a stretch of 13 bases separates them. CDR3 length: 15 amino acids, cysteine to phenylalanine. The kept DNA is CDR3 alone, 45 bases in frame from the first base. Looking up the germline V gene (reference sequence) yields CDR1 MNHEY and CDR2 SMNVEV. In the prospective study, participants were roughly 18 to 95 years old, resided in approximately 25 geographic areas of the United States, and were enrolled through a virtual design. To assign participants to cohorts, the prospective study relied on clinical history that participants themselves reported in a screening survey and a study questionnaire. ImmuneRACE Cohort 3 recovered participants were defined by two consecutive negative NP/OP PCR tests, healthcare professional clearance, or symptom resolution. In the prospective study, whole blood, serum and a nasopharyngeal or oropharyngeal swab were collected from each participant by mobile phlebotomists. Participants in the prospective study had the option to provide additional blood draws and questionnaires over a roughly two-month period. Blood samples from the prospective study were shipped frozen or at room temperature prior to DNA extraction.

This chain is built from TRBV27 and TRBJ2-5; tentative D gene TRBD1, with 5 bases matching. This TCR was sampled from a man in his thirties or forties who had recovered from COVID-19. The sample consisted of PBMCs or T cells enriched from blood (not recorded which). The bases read TGTGCCAGCAGTTTATCGGCAGGGTGGGTTGAGACCCAGTACTTC. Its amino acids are CASSLSAGWVETQYF.